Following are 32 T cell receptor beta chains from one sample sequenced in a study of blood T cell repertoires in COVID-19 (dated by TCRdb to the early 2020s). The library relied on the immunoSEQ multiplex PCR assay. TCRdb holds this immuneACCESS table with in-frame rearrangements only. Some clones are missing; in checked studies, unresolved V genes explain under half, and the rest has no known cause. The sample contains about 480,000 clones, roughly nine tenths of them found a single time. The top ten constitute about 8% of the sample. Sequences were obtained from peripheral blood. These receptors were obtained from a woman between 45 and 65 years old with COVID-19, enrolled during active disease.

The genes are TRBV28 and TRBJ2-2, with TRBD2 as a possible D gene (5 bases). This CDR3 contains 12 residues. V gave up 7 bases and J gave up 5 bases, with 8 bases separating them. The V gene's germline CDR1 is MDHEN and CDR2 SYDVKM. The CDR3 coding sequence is TGTGCCAGCAAGTCGGGGACCGGGGAGCTGTTTTTT. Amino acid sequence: CASKSGTGELFF.

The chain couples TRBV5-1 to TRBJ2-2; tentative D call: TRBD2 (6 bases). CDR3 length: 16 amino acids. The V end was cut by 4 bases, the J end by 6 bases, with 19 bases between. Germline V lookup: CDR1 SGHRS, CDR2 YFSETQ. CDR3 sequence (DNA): TGCGCCAGCAGCACCCTCCCGGGGGAAGGTTCCGGGGAGCTGTTTTTT. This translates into CASSTLPGEGSGELFF.

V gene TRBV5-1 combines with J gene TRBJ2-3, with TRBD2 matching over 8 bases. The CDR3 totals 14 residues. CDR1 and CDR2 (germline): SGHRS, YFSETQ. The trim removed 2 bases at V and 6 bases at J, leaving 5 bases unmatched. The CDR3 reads CASSFGGVRDTQYF. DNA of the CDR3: TGCGCCAGCAGCTTCGGGGGGGTGCGTGATACGCAGTATTTT.

The CDR3 DNA reads TGTGCCTGGCCGAGGGGGCAGGGGGCCGGGGAGCTGTTTTTT. The encoded protein is CAWPRGQGAGELFF. The gene calls are TRBV30 and TRBJ2-2; 7 nucleotides align to TRBD1. Germline CDR1 reads GTSNPN; CDR2 reads SVGIG (reference sequence). With 5 bases clipped from V and 6 bases from J, the junction kept 9 bases outside the gene matches. CDR3 length: 14 residues.

CDR3 protein: CASSPDGGFGAFF. CDR3 coding DNA: TGTGCCAGCAGCCCCGACGGGGGGTTCGGGGCTTTCTTT. The chain has TRBV7-3 and TRBJ1-1; D perhaps matches TRBD1 (5 bases). Per germline, CDR1 SGHTA and CDR2 FQGTGA. Trimming shortened V by 5 bases and J by 11 bases, and 18 bases separated the two germline ends. The CDR3 is 13 residues long.

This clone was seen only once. The CDR3 spells CASSMTGSLYGYTF. CDR3 DNA sequence: TGTGCCAGTAGTATGACAGGTTCCCTCTATGGCTACACCTTC. V gene TRBV19 combines with J gene TRBJ1-2; the D gene is possibly TRBD1 (6 bases). Germline V lookup: CDR1 LNHDA, CDR2 SQIVND (reference sequence). The CDR3 totals 14 residues. Trimming pared 3 bases from V and 4 bases from J, leaving 12 bases between. Drawing the rest from reference TRBV19 and TRBJ1-2, the complete variable domain is DGGITQSPKYLFRKEGQNVTLSCEQNLNHDAMYWYRQDPGQGLRLIYYSQIVNDFQKGDIAEGYSVSREKKESFPLTVTSAQKNPTAFYLCASSMTGSLYGYTFGSGTRLTVV.

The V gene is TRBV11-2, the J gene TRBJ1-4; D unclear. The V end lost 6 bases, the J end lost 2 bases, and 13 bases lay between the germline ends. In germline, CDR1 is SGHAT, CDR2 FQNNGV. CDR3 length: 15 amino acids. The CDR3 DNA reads TGTGCCAGCAGGTCGTTATTGAGGACTAATGAAAAACTGTTTTTT. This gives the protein CASRSLLRTNEKLFF.

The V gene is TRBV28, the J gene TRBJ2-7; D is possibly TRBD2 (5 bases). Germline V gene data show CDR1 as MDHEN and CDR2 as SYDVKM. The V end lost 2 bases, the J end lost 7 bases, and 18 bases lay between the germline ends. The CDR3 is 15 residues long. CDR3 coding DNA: TGTGCCAGCAGTTTAAACTTGGGGTGGGAGCGGGAGCAGTACTTC. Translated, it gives CASSLNLGWEREQYF.

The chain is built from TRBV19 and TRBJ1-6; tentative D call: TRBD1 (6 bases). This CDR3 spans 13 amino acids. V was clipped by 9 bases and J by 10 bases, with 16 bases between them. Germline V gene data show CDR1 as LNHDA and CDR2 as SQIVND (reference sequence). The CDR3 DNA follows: TGTGCCAGCGCACAGGGACCTATATCACCCCTCCACTTT. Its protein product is CASAQGPISPLHF.

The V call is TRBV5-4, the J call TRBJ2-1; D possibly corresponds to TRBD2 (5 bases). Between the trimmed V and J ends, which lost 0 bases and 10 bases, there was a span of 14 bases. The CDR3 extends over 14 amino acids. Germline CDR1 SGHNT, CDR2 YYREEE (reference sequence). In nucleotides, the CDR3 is TGTGCCAGCAGCTTGGATCCCTCCTGGGAGGAGCAGTTCTTC. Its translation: CASSLDPSWEEQFF.

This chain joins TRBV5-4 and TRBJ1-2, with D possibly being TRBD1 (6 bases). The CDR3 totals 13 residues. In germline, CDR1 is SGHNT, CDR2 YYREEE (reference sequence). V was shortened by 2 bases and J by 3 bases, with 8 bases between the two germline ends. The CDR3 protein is CASSFAGDYGYTF. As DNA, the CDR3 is TGTGCCAGCAGCTTTGCAGGGGACTATGGCTACACCTTC.

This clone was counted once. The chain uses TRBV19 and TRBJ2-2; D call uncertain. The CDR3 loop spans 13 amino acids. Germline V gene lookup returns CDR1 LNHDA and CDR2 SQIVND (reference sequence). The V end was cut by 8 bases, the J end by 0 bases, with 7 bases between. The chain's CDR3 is CASALANTGELFF. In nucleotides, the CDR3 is TGTGCCAGTGCGCTAGCGAACACCGGGGAGCTGTTTTTT.

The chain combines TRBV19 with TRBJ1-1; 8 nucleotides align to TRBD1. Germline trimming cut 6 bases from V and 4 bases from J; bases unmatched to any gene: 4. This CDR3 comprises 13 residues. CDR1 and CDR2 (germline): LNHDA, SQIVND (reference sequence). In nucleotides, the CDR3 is TGTGCCAGTAGGTTACAGGGGGGCACTGAAGCTTTCTTT. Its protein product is CASRLQGGTEAFF. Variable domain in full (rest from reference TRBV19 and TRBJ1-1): DGGITQSPKYLFRKEGQNVTLSCEQNLNHDAMYWYRQDPGQGLRLIYYSQIVNDFQKGDIAEGYSVSREKKESFPLTVTSAQKNPTAFYLCASRLQGGTEAFFGQGTRLTVV.

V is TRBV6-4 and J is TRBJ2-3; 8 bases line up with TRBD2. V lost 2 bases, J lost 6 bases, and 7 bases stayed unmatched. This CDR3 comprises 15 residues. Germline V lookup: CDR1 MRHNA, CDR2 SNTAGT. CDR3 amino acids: CASSDRRGGWDTQYF. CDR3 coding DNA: TGTGCCAGCAGTGACCGACGGGGGGGCTGGGATACGCAGTATTTT.

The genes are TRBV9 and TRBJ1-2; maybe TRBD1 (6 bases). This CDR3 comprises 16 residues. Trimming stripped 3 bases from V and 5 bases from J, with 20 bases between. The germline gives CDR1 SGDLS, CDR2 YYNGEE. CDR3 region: CASSDPHPRGSYGYTF. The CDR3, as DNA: TGTGCCAGCAGCGATCCCCACCCCAGGGGCTCATATGGCTACACCTTC.

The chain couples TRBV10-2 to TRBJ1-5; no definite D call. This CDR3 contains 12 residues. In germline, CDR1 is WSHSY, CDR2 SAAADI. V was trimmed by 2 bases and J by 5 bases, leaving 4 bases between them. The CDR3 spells CASSERDQPQHF. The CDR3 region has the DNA TGCGCCAGCAGTGAGCGCGATCAGCCCCAGCATTTT.

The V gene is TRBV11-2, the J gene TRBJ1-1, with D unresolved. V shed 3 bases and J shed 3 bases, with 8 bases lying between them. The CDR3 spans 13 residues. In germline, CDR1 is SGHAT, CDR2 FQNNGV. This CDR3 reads CASSLVTDTEAFF. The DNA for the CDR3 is TGTGCCAGCAGCTTGGTAACAGACACTGAAGCTTTCTTT.

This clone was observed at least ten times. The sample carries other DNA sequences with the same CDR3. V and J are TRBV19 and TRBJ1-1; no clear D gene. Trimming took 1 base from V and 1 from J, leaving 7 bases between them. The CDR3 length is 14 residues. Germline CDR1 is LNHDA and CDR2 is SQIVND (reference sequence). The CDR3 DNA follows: TGTGCCAGTAGTATAGGCGGAGGGAACACTGAAGCTTTCTTT. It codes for CASSIGGGNTEAFF.

The CDR3 DNA reads TGTGCCAGCTCACCGGTGGACAGGGAAGAGACCCAGTACTTC. It translates to CASSPVDREETQYF. This chain uses TRBV18 with TRBJ2-5; 8 nucleotides line up with TRBD1. The V segment lost 3 bases and the J segment 3 bases; nucleotides outside the gene matches: 3. The CDR3 is 14 amino acids. Germline CDR1 KGHSH, CDR2 LQKENI.

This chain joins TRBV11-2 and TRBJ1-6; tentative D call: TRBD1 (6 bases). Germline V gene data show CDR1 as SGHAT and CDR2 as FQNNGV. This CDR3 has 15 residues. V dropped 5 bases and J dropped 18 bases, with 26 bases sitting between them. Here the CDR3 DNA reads TGTGCCAGCAGCCCCCACACGCCGGGACAAGGAAGGGGCCACTTT. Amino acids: CASSPHTPGQGRGHF.

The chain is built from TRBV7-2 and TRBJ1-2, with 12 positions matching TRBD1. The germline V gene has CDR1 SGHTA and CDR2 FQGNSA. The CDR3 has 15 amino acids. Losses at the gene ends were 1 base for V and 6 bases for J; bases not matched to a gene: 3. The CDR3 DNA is TGTGCCAGCAGCTTAGTAGGGACAGGGGGCGATGGCTACACCTTC. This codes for CASSLVGTGGDGYTF.

CDR3 residues: CASSLAGAPNYGYTF. The DNA of the CDR3 is TGTGCCAGCAGCTTGGCAGGGGCGCCCAACTATGGCTACACCTTC. The rearrangement uses TRBV5-6 and TRBJ1-2; maybe TRBD1 (6 bases). The V gene lost 0 bases and the J gene lost 2 bases, with 11 bases spanning the gap. The CDR3 extends over 15 amino acids. Germline CDR1 reads SGHDT; CDR2 reads YYEEEE.

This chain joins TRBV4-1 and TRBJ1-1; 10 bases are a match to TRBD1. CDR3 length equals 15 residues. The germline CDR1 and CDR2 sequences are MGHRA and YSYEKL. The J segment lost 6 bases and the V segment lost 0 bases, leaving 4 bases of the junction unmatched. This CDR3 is CASSQDSGQGSEAFF. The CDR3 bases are TGCGCCAGCAGCCAAGATTCGGGACAGGGGTCTGAAGCTTTCTTT.

In DNA form, the CDR3 reads TGTGCCAGCAGCTTCACAGGGACCTCTGGAAACACCATATATTTT. It encodes CASSFTGTSGNTIYF. The chain employs TRBV11-2 and TRBJ1-3, with D possibly matching TRBD1 (6 bases). Germline loops: CDR1 SGHAT, CDR2 FQNNGV. The CDR3 covers 15 residues. Between the trimmed V and J ends, which lost 3 bases and 0 bases, there was a span of 9 bases.

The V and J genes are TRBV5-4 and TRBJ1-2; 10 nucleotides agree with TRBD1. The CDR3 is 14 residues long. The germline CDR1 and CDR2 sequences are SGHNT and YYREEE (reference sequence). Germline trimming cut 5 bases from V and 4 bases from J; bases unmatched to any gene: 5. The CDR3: CASRRQGAGYGYTF. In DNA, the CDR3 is TGTGCCAGCAGGAGACAGGGGGCAGGCTATGGCTACACCTTC.

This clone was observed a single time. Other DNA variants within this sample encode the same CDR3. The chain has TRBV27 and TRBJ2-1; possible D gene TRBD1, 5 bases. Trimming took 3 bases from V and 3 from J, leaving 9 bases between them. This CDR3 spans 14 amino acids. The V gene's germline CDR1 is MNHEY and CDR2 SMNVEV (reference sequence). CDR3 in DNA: TGTGCCAGCAGTTTCCTAGACAGCTACAATGAGCAGTTCTTC. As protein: CASSFLDSYNEQFF.

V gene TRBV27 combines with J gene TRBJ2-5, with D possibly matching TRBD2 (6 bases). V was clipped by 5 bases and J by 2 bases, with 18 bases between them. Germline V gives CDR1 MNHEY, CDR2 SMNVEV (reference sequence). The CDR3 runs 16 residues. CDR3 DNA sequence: TGTGCCAGCAGTCGCGACTGGGGAGGTCGGCAAGAGACCCAGTACTTC. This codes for CASSRDWGGRQETQYF.

The chain's CDR3 is CASSFIGTGGDGYTF. The CDR3 coding sequence is TGCGCCAGCAGCTTCATCGGGACAGGGGGAGATGGCTACACCTTC. The chain is built from TRBV5-1 and TRBJ1-2, with TRBD1 matching over 11 bases. There are 15 residues in the CDR3. Germline loops: CDR1 SGHRS, CDR2 YFSETQ. Trimming at V came to 2 bases and at J to 6 bases, leaving 6 bases not matched to a gene. Full variable domain (missing parts from reference TRBV5-1 and TRBJ1-2): KAGVTQTPRYLIKTRGQQVTLSCSPISGHRSVSWYQQTPGQGLQFLFEYFSETQRNKGNFPGRFSGRQFSNSRSEMNVSTLELGDSALYLCASSFIGTGGDGYTFGSGTRLTVV.

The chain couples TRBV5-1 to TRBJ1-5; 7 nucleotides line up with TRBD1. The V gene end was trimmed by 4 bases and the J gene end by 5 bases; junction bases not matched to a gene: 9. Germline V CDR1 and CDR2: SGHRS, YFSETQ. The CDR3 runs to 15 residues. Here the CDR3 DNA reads TGCGCCAGCAGCCCGAGGGGGCTCTCCCATCAGCCCCAGCATTTT. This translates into CASSPRGLSHQPQHF.

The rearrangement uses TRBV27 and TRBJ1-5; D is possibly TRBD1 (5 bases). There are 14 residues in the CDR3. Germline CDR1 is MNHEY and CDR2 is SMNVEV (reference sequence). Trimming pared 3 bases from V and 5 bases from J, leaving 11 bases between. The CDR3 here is CASSFGGVDQPQHF. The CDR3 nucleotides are TGTGCCAGCAGTTTCGGGGGGGTCGATCAGCCCCAGCATTTT.

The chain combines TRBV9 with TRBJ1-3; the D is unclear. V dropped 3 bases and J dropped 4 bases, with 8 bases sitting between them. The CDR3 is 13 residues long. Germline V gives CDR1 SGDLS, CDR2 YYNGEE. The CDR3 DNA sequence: TGTGCCAGCAGCGAGAACGGGGGAAACACCATATATTTT. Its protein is CASSENGGNTIYF.

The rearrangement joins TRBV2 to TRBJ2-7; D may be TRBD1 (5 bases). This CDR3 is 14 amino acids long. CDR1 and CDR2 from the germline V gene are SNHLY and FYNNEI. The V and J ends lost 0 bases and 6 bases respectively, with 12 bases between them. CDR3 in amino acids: CASSEAIDSSEQYF. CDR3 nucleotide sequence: TGTGCCAGCAGTGAAGCCATTGACAGTTCCGAGCAGTACTTC.